Following are 28 T cell receptor beta chains from one sample sequenced in a study of cytomegalovirus exposure and HLA in healthy donors. The primer mix had 60 Vbeta and 13 Jbeta primers. Method: immunoSEQ multiplex PCR; TCRdb's copy keeps in-frame clones and lacks some. The sample shows fewer than 250,000 clones, about 90% of them seen only once. Specimen: PBMCs. The receptors were sampled from a boy aged 2 to 9 in good health and CMV-seronegative.

The chain links TRBV27 to TRBJ1-6, with 9 bases aligning to TRBD1. This CDR3 has 16 residues. CDR1 is MNHEY and CDR2 is SMNVEV in the germline V gene (reference sequence). The V gene end was trimmed by 5 bases and the J gene end by 7 bases; junction bases not matched to a gene: 9. CDR3 bases: TGTGCCAGCAGTCGGACAGGGGCGATGGGGAATTCACCCCTCCACTTT. Translated: CASSRTGAMGNSPLHF.

This clone was picked up a small number of times. This sequence joins TRBV28 and TRBJ1-1, with D perhaps TRBD1 (5 bases). CDR1 and CDR2 (germline): MDHEN, SYDVKM. The CDR3 spans 13 residues. V was trimmed by 3 bases and J by 8 bases, leaving 13 bases between them. CDR3 protein: CASSFRWTLEAFF. The CDR3 coding sequence is TGTGCCAGCAGTTTCCGTTGGACACTCGAAGCTTTCTTT.

This clone was observed at least ten times. V usage is TRBV27 and J usage is TRBJ1-4; D not resolved. Trimming stripped 6 bases from V and 8 bases from J, with 22 bases between. This CDR3 is 16 amino acids long. The germline CDR1 and CDR2 sequences are MNHEY and SMNVEV (reference sequence). CDR3: CASSPKWREKREKLFF. CDR3 coding DNA: TGTGCCAGCAGCCCAAAATGGAGGGAAAAGAGGGAAAAACTGTTTTTT.

This chain joins TRBV9 and TRBJ1-2; D not certain. Germline V CDR1 and CDR2: SGDLS, YYNGEE. The CDR3 is 15 residues long. V was trimmed by 0 bases and J by 0 bases, leaving 9 bases between them. As DNA, the CDR3 is TGTGCCAGCAGCGTAGCACAGTCTACTAACTATGGCTACACCTTC. Translating it yields CASSVAQSTNYGYTF.

The chain recombines TRBV19 with TRBJ2-7, with 7 bases lining up with TRBD1. V dropped 3 bases and J dropped 1; count of bases not matched to a gene: 3. Per the germline V gene, CDR1 is LNHDA and CDR2 is SQIVND (reference sequence). The CDR3 sequence is 14 residues long. CDR3 amino acids: CASSMTGTSYEQYF. As DNA, the CDR3 is TGTGCCAGTAGTATGACAGGGACATCCTACGAGCAGTACTTC.

This rearrangement joins TRBV9 to TRBJ1-1; D not resolved. V was pared by 7 bases and J by 0 bases, with 10 bases between. The CDR3 is 13 amino acids. The V gene's germline CDR1 is SGDLS and CDR2 YYNGEE. The DNA for the CDR3 is TGTGCCAGCCGAGGAGAGGTGAACACTGAAGCTTTCTTT. Amino acid sequence: CASRGEVNTEAFF.

V and J are TRBV6-5 and TRBJ2-1; 11 nucleotides match TRBD2. The ends lost 3 bases at V and 3 bases at J; junction bases unmatched: 4. Germline V gene lookup returns CDR1 MNHEY and CDR2 SVGAGI. The CDR3 consists of 16 residues. CDR3 in DNA: TGTGCCAGCAGTTATACCGGGACTAGCGGCTACAATGAGCAGTTCTTC. Amino acids: CASSYTGTSGYNEQFF.

CDR3 sequence reads: CASSTQFREQYF. DNA for the CDR3: TGTGCCAGCAGCACACAGTTTCGAGAGCAGTACTTC. V and J are TRBV5-6 and TRBJ2-7; D is undetermined. The CDR3 totals 12 residues. Germline CDR1 and CDR2: SGHDT and YYEEEE. V lost 4 bases, J lost 7 bases, and 12 bases lay in between.

This clone was seen a single time. The chain employs TRBV7-6 and TRBJ2-3; 7 bases map to TRBD2. The CDR3 sequence is 16 residues long. Losses at the gene ends were 3 bases for V and 4 bases for J; bases not matched to a gene: 10. CDR1 and CDR2 (germline): SGHVS, FNYEAQ. This chain's CDR3 is CASSFPSGTGSDTQYF. In DNA, the CDR3 is TGTGCCAGCAGCTTTCCCAGCGGGACCGGGTCAGATACGCAGTATTTT.

The J gene is TRBJ2-7, the V gene TRBV30; 9 positions agree with TRBD1. Losses at the gene ends were 5 bases for V and 0 bases for J; bases not matched to a gene: 5. Germline values: CDR1 GTSNPN, CDR2 SVGIG (reference sequence). The CDR3 is made up of 14 amino acids. In DNA form, the CDR3 reads TGTGCCTGGTCCCGGGACAGGGCCTCCTACGAGCAGTACTTC. Amino acid sequence: CAWSRDRASYEQYF.

The chain carries TRBV14 and TRBJ1-2; D may be TRBD1 (6 bases). With 6 bases removed from V and 2 bases from J, the gap between germline ends came to 10 bases. Germline assignment: CDR1 SGHDN and CDR2 FVKESK. CDR3 size: 13 residues. The CDR3 nucleotides are TGTGCCAGCAGTCTGGACAGCAACTATGGCTACACCTTC. Protein product: CASSLDSNYGYTF. The whole variable domain, remainder taken from reference TRBV14 and TRBJ1-2, is EAGVTQFPSHSVIEKGQTVTLRCDPISGHDNLYWYRRVMGKEIKFLLHFVKESKQDESGMPNNRFLAERTGGTYSTLKVQPAELEDSGVYFCASSLDSNYGYTFGSGTRLTVV.

This sequence joins TRBV19 and TRBJ2-7; 9 bases agree with TRBD1. Trimming took 5 bases from V and 4 from J; bases not matched to a gene: 6. Germline V gene data show CDR1 as LNHDA and CDR2 as SQIVND (reference sequence). The length of the CDR3 is 14 residues. This chain's CDR3 is CASSFGDRVYEQYF. The DNA of the CDR3 is TGTGCCAGTAGTTTTGGGGACAGGGTATACGAGCAGTACTTC.

The rearrangement links TRBV5-1 to TRBJ1-5; D call uncertain. This CDR3 contains 14 residues. Looked up from germline, CDR1 is SGHRS and CDR2 is YFSETQ. The V and J ends lost 0 bases and 7 bases respectively, with 11 bases between them. CDR3 in amino acids: CASSLGHPGQPQHF. Written as DNA, the CDR3 is TGCGCCAGCAGCTTGGGACACCCGGGACAGCCCCAGCATTTT. Using reference TRBV5-1 and TRBJ1-5 for the parts outside the CDR3, the full variable domain is KAGVTQTPRYLIKTRGQQVTLSCSPISGHRSVSWYQQTPGQGLQFLFEYFSETQRNKGNFPGRFSGRQFSNSRSEMNVSTLELGDSALYLCASSLGHPGQPQHFGDGTRLSIL.

This rearrangement joins TRBV6-1 to TRBJ2-7; 10 bases line up with TRBD1. Looked up from germline, CDR1 is MNHNS and CDR2 is SASEGT. V lost 3 bases to trimming and J lost 3 bases; unmatched junction nucleotides: 5. The CDR3 is 15 residues long. In DNA form, the CDR3 reads TGTGCCAGCAGTGATGGACAGGGGGACTACTACGAGCAGTACTTC. This translates into CASSDGQGDYYEQYF.

The chain combines TRBV7-8 with TRBJ2-1, with 9 bases lining up with TRBD1. Germline V CDR1 and CDR2: SGHVS, FQNEAQ. This CDR3 is 15 amino acids long. V lost 5 bases to trimming and J lost 5 bases; unmatched junction nucleotides: 7. The CDR3 protein is CASSNRDREDNEQFF. CDR3 nucleotide sequence: TGTGCCAGCAGCAACCGGGACAGGGAAGACAATGAGCAGTTCTTC.

The table lists this clone with a few counts. The chain employs TRBV5-1 and TRBJ1-4; the D is unclear. Germline V gives CDR1 SGHRS, CDR2 YFSETQ. The V end lost 1 base, the J end lost 0 bases, and 7 bases lay between the germline ends. The CDR3 runs 15 residues. CDR3 sequence: CASSLSGSTNEKLFF. The CDR3 DNA is TGCGCCAGCAGCTTGTCCGGTTCAACTAATGAAAAACTGTTTTTT.

This chain connects TRBV28 to TRBJ1-5, with D possibly TRBD1 on 5 matching bases. This CDR3 contains 12 residues. Looked up from germline, CDR1 is MDHEN and CDR2 is SYDVKM. With 6 bases removed from V and 13 bases from J, the gap between germline ends came to 16 bases. DNA of the CDR3: TGTGCCAGCAGGGAGGGGAGGGAAGCTCAGCATTTT. This codes for CASREGREAQHF.

The chain is built from TRBV7-5 and TRBJ1-2. TRBV7-5 is a recognized pseudogene. The CDR3 loop spans 16 amino acids. The CDR3 region is CARSLVARFSSYGYTF. In nucleotides, the CDR3 is TGTGCCAGAAGCTTAGTTGCACGTTTCTCTAGCTATGGCTACACCTTC.

This chain uses TRBV7-2 with TRBJ2-7; TRBD2 matches 16 bases. The CDR3 is 15 amino acids. V dropped 4 bases and J dropped 6; count of bases not matched to a gene: 3. The germline V gene has CDR1 SGHTA and CDR2 FQGNSA. The CDR3, as DNA: TGTGCCAGCAGCTCGGGACTAGCGGGGGGGCTCGAGCAGTACTTC. Protein: CASSSGLAGGLEQYF.

The V call is TRBV29-1, the J call TRBJ2-2; 11 bases line up with TRBD2. CDR1 SQVTM and CDR2 ANQGSEA come from the germline V gene. The CDR3 loop spans 17 amino acids. The V and J ends lost 0 bases and 6 bases, in that order; junction bases with no gene match: 9. CDR3 loop: CSVEDRIAGGPAGELFF. CDR3 in DNA: TGCAGCGTTGAAGATCGAATAGCGGGAGGGCCGGCCGGGGAGCTGTTTTTT.

The rearrangement joins TRBV2 to TRBJ2-3; possibly TRBD2 for D (6 bases). Trimming took off 9 bases at V and 4 bases at J, with 8 bases between the two ends. Germline-derived CDR1 and CDR2 are SNHLY and FYNNEI. The CDR3 consists of 11 residues. CDR3 nucleotide sequence: TGTGCCAGTTTAGCGGCAGATACGCAGTATTTT. It translates to CASLAADTQYF.

The rearrangement uses TRBV6-5 and TRBJ2-2; tentatively, D is TRBD2 (5 bases). In germline, CDR1 is MNHEY, CDR2 SVGAGI. V was cut by 8 bases and J by 1 base, with 11 bases left in between. CDR3 length equals 14 residues. As DNA, the CDR3 is TGTGCCAGCGGGTCGGGGTGGAACACCGGGGAGCTGTTTTTT. Encoded protein: CASGSGWNTGELFF.

This sequence joins TRBV6-1 and TRBJ2-4; 7 nucleotides line up with TRBD2. Trimming cost V 2 bases and J 5 bases; bases outside gene matches: 6. The CDR3 has 15 amino acids. Looked up from germline, CDR1 is MNHNS and CDR2 is SASEGT. CDR3 in DNA: TGTGCCAGCAGTGAAATGTGGGGGGGGGAAAACATTCAGTACTTC. Translating gives CASSEMWGGENIQYF.

The chain joins TRBV28 to TRBJ1-5; 9 nucleotides agree with TRBD1. The length of the CDR3 is 16 residues. Germline V gene sequence: CDR1 MDHEN, CDR2 SYDVKM. V dropped 6 bases and J dropped 3; count of bases not matched to a gene: 9. The chain's CDR3 is CASRQPGQGLNQPQHF. The CDR3 bases are TGTGCCAGCAGGCAACCGGGACAGGGACTCAATCAGCCCCAGCATTTT.

The chain combines TRBV6-1 with TRBJ1-1; possible D gene TRBD1, 6 bases. CDR1 and CDR2 (germline): MNHNS, SASEGT. V shed 6 bases and J shed 2 bases, with 10 bases lying between them. This CDR3 contains 13 residues. CDR3 sequence: CASRQGGNTEAFF. The CDR3 coding sequence is TGTGCCAGCAGACAGGGTGGAAACACTGAAGCTTTCTTT.

A few counts support this clone. The CDR3 sequence: CASSVNSRQETQYF. For the CDR3, the DNA is TGTGCCAGCAGCGTTAACAGTCGCCAAGAGACCCAGTACTTC. The chain combines TRBV9 with TRBJ2-5; no firm D call. V shed 2 bases and J shed 1 base, with 9 bases lying between them. Germline-derived CDR1 and CDR2 are SGDLS and YYNGEE. There are 14 residues in the CDR3. Filled out from reference TRBV9 and TRBJ2-5, the complete variable domain reads DSGVTQTPKHLITATGQRVTLRCSPRSGDLSVYWYQQSLDQGLQFLIQYYNGEERAKGNILERFSAQQFPDLHSELNLSSLELGDSALYFCASSVNSRQETQYFGPGTRLLVL.

This chain uses TRBV6-5 with TRBJ2-2, with D possibly TRBD1 on 6 matching bases. The CDR3 consists of 14 residues. CDR1 and CDR2 from the germline V gene are MNHEY and SVGAGI. V lost 1 base and J lost 3, with 6 bases in between. The CDR3 loop is CASSYYRDTGELFF. The CDR3 nucleotides are TGTGCCAGCAGTTACTACAGGGACACCGGGGAGCTGTTTTTT.

The chain joins TRBV27 to TRBJ2-7, with D possibly TRBD2 on 6 matching bases. The CDR3 has 12 residues. Looked up from germline, CDR1 is MNHEY and CDR2 is SMNVEV (reference sequence). Trimming left V 5 bases short and J 1 base short, with 6 bases between. Here the CDR3 reads CASSGRSYEQYF. CDR3 coding DNA: TGTGCCAGCAGTGGGAGGTCCTACGAGCAGTACTTC.